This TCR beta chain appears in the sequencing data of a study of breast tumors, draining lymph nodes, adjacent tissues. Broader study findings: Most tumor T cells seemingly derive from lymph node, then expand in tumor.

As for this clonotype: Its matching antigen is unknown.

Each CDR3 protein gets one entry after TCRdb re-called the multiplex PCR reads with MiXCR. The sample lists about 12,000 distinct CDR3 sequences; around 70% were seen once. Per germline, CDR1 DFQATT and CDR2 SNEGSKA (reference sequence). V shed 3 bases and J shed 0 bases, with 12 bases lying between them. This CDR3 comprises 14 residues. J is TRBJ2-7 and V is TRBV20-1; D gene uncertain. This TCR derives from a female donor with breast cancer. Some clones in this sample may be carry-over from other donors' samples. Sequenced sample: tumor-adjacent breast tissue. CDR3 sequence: CSASYGDLSYEQYF. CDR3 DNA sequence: TGCAGTGCTAGTTACGGCGACCTCTCCTACGAGCAGTACTTC.